This entry describes one TCR beta chain. This CDR3 is 14 amino acids long. Germline V gene data show CDR1 as SGDLS and CDR2 as YYNGEE. UMI-labeled 5' RACE yielded the TRB cDNA libraries. TCRdb reprocessed the 5' RACE reads; each CDR3 protein has one entry and no DNA is given. The sample has around 140,000 distinct CDR3 sequences. These data are taken from a study of CXCR3-negative and CXCR3-positive naive CD8 T cells. This chain links TRBV9 with TRBJ1-2; TCRdb reports TRBD1, a call that lacks DNA to check it against. Source material: naive CXCR3- CD8+ T cells from blood. Subset in this sample: CD45RO-CCR7+CD27+CD95- naive CD8+ T cells lacking CXCR3 (TNR3-). The sequence was obtained from a human donor in good health. Some clones in this sample may be carry-over from other donors' samples. The CDR3 sequence is CASSAWTGNYGYTF.